The present T cell receptor beta chain was sequenced within a study of blood T cell repertoires in COVID-19. The wider study: The samples span acute and convalescent COVID-19 from the United States, Italy and Spain. Sources were T cells, B-cell-depleted T cells, or PBMCs; the material itself was cDNA or gDNA.

This CDR3 is built from 13 residues. V was clipped by 1 base and J by 7 bases, with 5 bases between them. Germline values: CDR1 SGHDN, CDR2 FVKESK. Assay used: immunoSEQ multiplex PCR; TCRdb lists only in-frame clones, some missing. The sample holds 100,000 to 150,000 clones; over 65% are singletons and the top ten take 5.5% to 7%. This sequence joins TRBV14 and TRBJ1-6; D gene uncertain. The specimen was peripheral blood. The clonotype was recovered from a man between 65 and 85 years old with acute or convalescent COVID-19. CDR3 in DNA: TGTGCCAGCAGCCAAGGCGGAAATTCACCCCTCCACTTT. Its translation is CASSQGGNSPLHF.